The next 30 T cell receptor beta chains were all read from a single sample in a study of glioma-infiltrating T cells after dendritic cell vaccination. The data were produced by immunoSEQ multiplex PCR, yet TCRdb's version contains in-frame clones alone and is incomplete. The sample lists 93,000 or so clones; 70% to 80% were seen once. Sequences were derived from blood, sampled before dendritic cell vaccination. These receptors all stem from a human donor with glioblastoma.

This chain links TRBV19 with TRBJ1-2; 7 nucleotides agree with TRBD1. Trimming cost V 7 bases and J 3 bases; bases outside gene matches: 14. CDR3 size: 16 residues. Germline V gives CDR1 LNHDA, CDR2 SQIVND (reference sequence). CDR3 DNA: TGTGCCAGTACCCCGACAGGGACCAATAGTTACTATGGCTACACCTTC. Translated, it gives CASTPTGTNSYYGYTF.

This clone was seen a few times. The chain joins TRBV30 to TRBJ1-6; the match to TRBD1 covers 7 bases. The CDR3 is 13 residues long. V was clipped by 1 base and J by 10 bases; unmatched bases: 4. The germline CDR1 and CDR2 sequences are GTSNPN and SVGIG (reference sequence). For the CDR3, the DNA is TGTGCCTGGAGTGCCACAGGGGACTCACCCCTCCACTTT. Its protein is CAWSATGDSPLHF.

This chain links TRBV7-2 with TRBJ1-1, with TRBD1 matching over 7 bases. The CDR3 spans 15 residues. From germline, CDR1 is SGHTA and CDR2 FQGNSA. The junction had 11 bases not matched to a gene; V was cut back by 5 bases and J by 5 bases. The CDR3 here is CASSQDRVTITEAFF. CDR3 bases: TGTGCCAGCAGCCAAGACAGGGTTACTATAACTGAAGCTTTCTTT.

This clone was recorded a few times. The CDR3 loop is CASSLWGTSDNEQFF. CDR3 DNA sequence: TGTGCCAGCAGCTTGTGGGGGACTAGCGACAATGAGCAGTTCTTC. The chain uses TRBV5-6 and TRBJ2-1, with 10 bases lining up with TRBD2. The CDR3 extends over 15 amino acids. Germline assignment: CDR1 SGHDT and CDR2 YYEEEE. V lost 1 base and J lost 5; bases outside the gene matches: 3.

The J gene is TRBJ1-1, the V gene TRBV19, with D tentatively TRBD1 (6 bases). Looked up from germline, CDR1 is LNHDA and CDR2 is SQIVND (reference sequence). CDR3 length: 14 amino acids. The V gene lost 9 bases and the J gene lost 3 bases, with 17 bases spanning the gap. Written as DNA, the CDR3 is TGTGCCAGCACATGGGGAGGGGGATACACTGAAGCTTTCTTT. It yields the protein CASTWGGGYTEAFF. Combining the CDR3 with reference TRBV19 and TRBJ1-1 gives the whole variable domain DGGITQSPKYLFRKEGQNVTLSCEQNLNHDAMYWYRQDPGQGLRLIYYSQIVNDFQKGDIAEGYSVSREKKESFPLTVTSAQKNPTAFYLCASTWGGGYTEAFFGQGTRLTVV.

This chain uses TRBV30 with TRBJ1-5, with D perhaps TRBD1 (5 bases). Trimming pared 2 bases from V and 7 bases from J, leaving 12 bases between. CDR1 GTSNPN and CDR2 SVGIG come from the germline V gene (reference sequence). The CDR3 is 13 residues long. The CDR3 nucleotides are TGTGCCTGGAGTTCGGAGGGGAGGCAGCCCCAGCATTTT. Encoded protein: CAWSSEGRQPQHF.

The V gene is TRBV11-2, the J gene TRBJ2-7; 7 bases are a match to TRBD2. The CDR3 has 13 amino acids. Germline-derived CDR1 and CDR2 are SGHAT and FQNNGV. V shed 3 bases, J shed 2 bases, and the junction held 1 base outside the gene matches. CDR3 DNA: TGTGCCAGCAGCTTCAGCGGGACCTACGAGCAGTACTTC. It translates to CASSFSGTYEQYF.

V gene TRBV18 combines with J gene TRBJ2-6; 7 nucleotides agree with TRBD1. This CDR3 is built from 21 residues. Germline trimming cut 3 bases from V and 0 bases from J; bases unmatched to any gene: 17. Germline-derived CDR1 and CDR2 are KGHSH and LQKENI. The CDR3 is CASSPSVTGTSRGSGANVLTF. The CDR3 region has the DNA TGTGCCAGCTCACCCTCCGTGACAGGGACGTCCCGGGGCTCTGGGGCCAACGTCCTGACTTTC.

The chain carries TRBV11-2 and TRBJ1-2; a possible D gene is TRBD1 (6 bases). Per germline, CDR1 SGHAT and CDR2 FQNNGV. V dropped 0 bases and J dropped 11 bases, with 13 bases sitting between them. The CDR3 has 13 amino acids. The CDR3 DNA follows: TGTGCCAGCAGCTTAGATCCGACAGGATCATACACCTTC. This encodes CASSLDPTGSYTF.

This clone came up many times. V usage is TRBV6-1 and J usage is TRBJ1-2; 7 bases fit TRBD1. The ends lost 2 bases at V and 2 bases at J; junction bases unmatched: 5. The germline CDR1 and CDR2 sequences are MNHNS and SASEGT. The CDR3 length is 15 residues. CDR3 nucleotides: TGTGCCAGCAGTGAAACGCCGGGACAGAACTATGGCTACACCTTC. As protein: CASSETPGQNYGYTF.

This clone was counted only a few times. The CDR3: CASSLSSPEGAAGYTF. The CDR3 coding sequence is TGTGCCAGCAGTTTATCCTCTCCTGAAGGGGCGGCTGGCTACACCTTC. This rearrangement joins TRBV28 to TRBJ1-2, with D possibly matching TRBD1 (5 bases). The CDR3 consists of 16 residues. CDR1 and CDR2 from the germline V gene are MDHEN and SYDVKM. Trimming took off 1 base at V and 7 bases at J, with 19 bases between the two ends.

This clone was detected only a few times. This chain uses TRBV10-3 with TRBJ2-1, with 11 bases fitting TRBD2. V lost 6 bases, J lost 6 bases, and 7 bases stayed unmatched. This CDR3 region has 15 residues. Germline loops: CDR1 ENHRY, CDR2 SYGVKD. CDR3 nucleotides: TGTGCCATCAGCCCGGGACTAGCGGCGATCAATGAGCAGTTCTTC. Amino acid sequence: CAISPGLAAINEQFF.

The chain is built from TRBV28 and TRBJ2-6, with D perhaps matching TRBD1 (7 bases). This CDR3 comprises 20 residues. Trimming cost V 1 base and J 1 base, with 20 bases left between them. Germline assignment: CDR1 MDHEN and CDR2 SYDVKM. As DNA, the CDR3 is TGTGCCAGCAGTTTATCGGGTCTAGGGGGCGCGGGGTCTGGGGCCAACGTCCTGACTTTC. It codes for CASSLSGLGGAGSGANVLTF.

The J gene is TRBJ2-3, the V gene TRBV6-1, with no clear D. Germline assignment: CDR1 MNHNS and CDR2 SASEGT. Trimming removed 2 bases from V and 2 bases from J, with 11 bases in between. The CDR3 runs to 15 residues. The CDR3: CASSESNHDTDTQYF. The CDR3 DNA is TGTGCCAGCAGTGAATCTAACCATGACACAGATACGCAGTATTTT.

This chain uses TRBV7-9 with TRBJ1-4; the D gene is possibly TRBD1 (6 bases). Germline CDR1 reads SEHNR; CDR2 reads FQNEAQ (reference sequence). V shed 4 bases and J shed 8 bases, with 17 bases lying between them. The CDR3 is 15 amino acids. The CDR3 nucleotides read TGTGCCAGCAGCTCAACGGGATTCGGACAGGAAAAACTGTTTTTT. Protein product: CASSSTGFGQEKLFF. Full variable domain (remainder filled in from reference TRBV7-9 and TRBJ1-4): DTGVSQNPRHKITKRGQNVTFRCDPISEHNRLYWYRQTLGQGPEFLTYFQNEAQLEKSRLLSDRFSAERPKGSFSTLEIQRTEQGDSAMYLCASSSTGFGQEKLFFGSGTQLSVL.

This rearrangement joins TRBV5-1 to TRBJ1-1; D is perhaps TRBD1 (5 bases). The V and J ends lost 1 base and 5 bases respectively, with 12 bases between them. The CDR3 contains 14 residues. The germline V gene encodes CDR1 SGHRS and CDR2 YFSETQ. CDR3 region: CASSLRQGYTEAFF. CDR3 DNA sequence: TGCGCCAGCAGCTTGCGGCAGGGATATACTGAAGCTTTCTTT.

This clone appeared once. J is TRBJ2-1 and V is TRBV2, with TRBD2 matching 11 bases. V lost 7 bases, J lost 6 bases, and 5 bases stayed unmatched. The germline V gene has CDR1 SNHLY and CDR2 FYNNEI. The CDR3 runs 14 residues. The CDR3 sequence: CASKGTSGSNEQFF. The CDR3 coding sequence is TGTGCCAGCAAAGGGACTAGCGGTAGCAATGAGCAGTTCTTC. Full variable domain (missing parts from reference TRBV2 and TRBJ2-1): EPEVTQTPSHQVTQMGQEVILRCVPISNHLYFYWYRQILGQKVEFLVSFYNNEISEKSEIFDDQFSVERPDGSNFTLKIRSTKLEDSAMYFCASKGTSGSNEQFFGPGTRLTVL.

This clone appeared once. V gene TRBV15 combines with J gene TRBJ1-1; perhaps TRBD1 as D (5 bases). Germline V gives CDR1 LNHNV, CDR2 YYDKDF (reference sequence). Trimming pared 3 bases from V and 9 bases from J, leaving 14 bases between. The CDR3 is made up of 13 amino acids. The CDR3 DNA follows: TGTGCCACCAGCAGTTTTTCGGGGGGGAAAGCTTTCTTT. This gives the protein CATSSFSGGKAFF.

This clone was observed a few times. The chain is built from TRBV28 and TRBJ2-7; TRBD2 agrees at 7 bases. V lost 2 bases, J lost 5 bases, and 12 bases stayed unmatched. The germline V gene has CDR1 MDHEN and CDR2 SYDVKM. The CDR3 length is 16 residues. CDR3 bases: TGTGCCAGCAGTTTACACCCCGGGGGGAGCAGGAACGAGCAGTACTTC. It specifies CASSLHPGGSRNEQYF.

The V call is TRBV6-5, the J call TRBJ1-5; TRBD1 agrees at 7 bases. The CDR3 spans 16 residues. The trim removed 2 bases at V and 4 bases at J, leaving 8 bases unmatched. Looked up from germline, CDR1 is MNHEY and CDR2 is SVGAGI. Written as DNA, the CDR3 is TGTGCCAGCAGTTACGGGGCCCCAGGGGGTAATCAGCCCCAGCATTTT. It translates to CASSYGAPGGNQPQHF.

CDR3 nucleotide sequence: TGTGCCAGCAGCTTAGACGGGAGCTCCTACGAGCAGTACTTC. It is translated as CASSLDGSSYEQYF. The chain links TRBV11-3 to TRBJ2-7; D may be TRBD2 (6 bases). CDR3 length: 14 residues. CDR1 SGHNT and CDR2 YENEEA come from the germline V gene. V shed 0 bases and J shed 0 bases, with 6 bases lying between them.

The V gene is TRBV2, the J gene TRBJ1-2; 8 bases are a match to TRBD1. Germline assignment: CDR1 SNHLY and CDR2 FYNNEI. V lost 3 bases to trimming and J lost 8 bases; unmatched junction nucleotides: 11. The CDR3 is made up of 15 amino acids. CDR3 sequence: CASSDSSGQGGGYTF. Written as DNA, the CDR3 is TGTGCCAGCAGTGATTCGTCTGGACAGGGTGGAGGCTACACCTTC.

The V call is TRBV5-1, the J call TRBJ1-2; D ambiguous. The CDR3 loop spans 14 amino acids. Trimming took off 0 bases at V and 5 bases at J, with 11 bases between the two ends. Germline V gene lookup returns CDR1 SGHRS and CDR2 YFSETQ. This chain's CDR3 is CASSLAPGDYGYTF. As DNA, the CDR3 is TGCGCCAGCAGCTTGGCGCCAGGCGATTATGGCTACACCTTC.

This chain joins TRBV7-2 and TRBJ2-7, with TRBD1 matching 7 bases. CDR1 and CDR2 from the germline V gene are SGHTA and FQGNSA. After removal of 4 bases from V and 2 bases from J, the junction contained 5 bases not matched to a gene. CDR3 length: 14 amino acids. The CDR3 sequence is CASSWSGGTYEQYF. The CDR3 coding sequence is TGTGCCAGCAGCTGGTCAGGGGGTACCTACGAGCAGTACTTC.

This chain connects TRBV7-8 to TRBJ2-7; D gene ambiguous. Germline-derived CDR1 and CDR2 are SGHVS and FQNEAQ. CDR3 size: 14 residues. Trimming left V 3 bases short and J 0 bases short, with 9 bases between. The CDR3 spells CASSLQFLSYEQYF. CDR3 bases: TGTGCCAGCAGCTTGCAGTTTCTCTCCTACGAGCAGTACTTC.

The genes are TRBV20-1 and TRBJ2-7; D is uncertain. The CDR3 totals 11 residues. Germline assignment: CDR1 DFQATT and CDR2 SNEGSKA (reference sequence). The V and J ends lost 6 bases and 6 bases respectively, with 12 bases between them. The CDR3 sequence is CSAMGRREQYF. The CDR3 nucleotides are TGCAGTGCAATGGGCCGGCGCGAGCAGTACTTC.

This sequence joins TRBV19 and TRBJ1-1, with 11 bases fitting TRBD1. Germline lookup yields CDR1 LNHDA and CDR2 SQIVND (reference sequence). The CDR3 spans 15 residues. After removal of 2 bases from V and 5 bases from J, the junction contained 4 bases not matched to a gene. The CDR3 coding sequence is TGTGCCAGTAGTATACGGACAGGGGGCTATACTGAAGCTTTCTTT. Translation gives CASSIRTGGYTEAFF.

V and J are TRBV15 and TRBJ2-7, with TRBD2 as a possible D gene (6 bases). V was pared by 0 bases and J by 6 bases, with 18 bases between. The CDR3 is 16 residues long. The V gene's germline CDR1 is LNHNV and CDR2 YYDKDF (reference sequence). CDR3 DNA sequence: TGTGCCACCAGCAGAGAATGGCGGGGAGTCCCCAGCGAGCAGTACTTC. Its translation is CATSREWRGVPSEQYF.

The chain employs TRBV2 and TRBJ2-5, with D possibly TRBD1 on 6 matching bases. The V and J ends lost 6 bases and 5 bases respectively, with 16 bases between them. CDR1 is SNHLY and CDR2 is FYNNEI in the germline V gene. There are 14 residues in the CDR3. The CDR3 nucleotides are TGTGCCAGCAGGCCTCAGGGGCCATGGGAGACCCAGTACTTC. It encodes CASRPQGPWETQYF. Complete variable domain (other parts from reference TRBV2 and TRBJ2-5): EPEVTQTPSHQVTQMGQEVILRCVPISNHLYFYWYRQILGQKVEFLVSFYNNEISEKSEIFDDQFSVERPDGSNFTLKIRSTKLEDSAMYFCASRPQGPWETQYFGPGTRLLVL.

The V call is TRBV6-1, the J call TRBJ1-5, with TRBD1 matching 7 bases. CDR1 is MNHNS and CDR2 is SASEGT in the germline V gene. The V segment lost 7 bases and the J segment 5 bases; nucleotides outside the gene matches: 8. This CDR3 comprises 14 residues. The CDR3 coding sequence is TGTGCCAGCATCCCCCGGGACAGTTATCAGCCCCAGCATTTT. Its translation: CASIPRDSYQPQHF.